This TCR beta chain was recorded in a study of blood T cell repertoires in COVID-19. Whole-study context: The study drew acute and convalescent COVID-19 samples from the United States, Italy and Spain. Sources were T cells, B-cell-depleted T cells, or PBMCs; the material itself was cDNA or gDNA.

The Seattle patients, enrolled during active infection, were followed longitudinally. The CDR3 sequence is 15 residues long. In the authors' methods: The authors estimated nucleated cell counts from reference gene primer amplification. Profiled with immunoSEQ multiplex PCR; TCRdb holds only in-frame clones, not every one. V, J and clone size are taken as reported in that table, and D and trimming were inferred from the DNA itself. Among 80,000 to 100,000 clones listed, around 72% were seen once. The source is a man between 65 and 85 years old with COVID-19, enrolled during active disease. Sequencing used peripheral blood. The genes are TRBV21-1 and TRBJ2-3; the table's D call, TRBD1, was not checked against the DNA. TRBV21-1 is designated a pseudogene. In DNA, the CDR3 is TGTGCCAGCAGCAAAGTTAACCCCAAGGGGGATACGCAGTATTTT. It translates to CASSKVNPKGDTQYF.